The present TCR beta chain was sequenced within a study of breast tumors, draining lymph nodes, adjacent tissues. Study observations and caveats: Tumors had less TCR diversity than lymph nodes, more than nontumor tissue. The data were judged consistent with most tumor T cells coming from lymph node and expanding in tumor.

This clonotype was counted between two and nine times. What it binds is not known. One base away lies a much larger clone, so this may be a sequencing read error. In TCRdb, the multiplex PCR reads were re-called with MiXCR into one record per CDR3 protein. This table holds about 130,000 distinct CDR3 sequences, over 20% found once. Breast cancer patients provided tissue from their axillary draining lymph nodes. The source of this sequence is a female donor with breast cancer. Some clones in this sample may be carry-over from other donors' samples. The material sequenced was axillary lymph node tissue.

The CDR3 DNA follows: TGTGCCAGCAGCGTAGCTGAAGGACACCCCGATGGCTACACCTTC. It yields the protein CASSVAEGHPDGYTF. This chain uses TRBV5-5 with TRBJ1-2; D is possibly TRBD1 (5 bases). The V end was cut by 4 bases, the J end by 6 bases, with 19 bases between. CDR3 length: 15 amino acids. Per germline, CDR1 SGHKS and CDR2 YYEKEE (reference sequence).